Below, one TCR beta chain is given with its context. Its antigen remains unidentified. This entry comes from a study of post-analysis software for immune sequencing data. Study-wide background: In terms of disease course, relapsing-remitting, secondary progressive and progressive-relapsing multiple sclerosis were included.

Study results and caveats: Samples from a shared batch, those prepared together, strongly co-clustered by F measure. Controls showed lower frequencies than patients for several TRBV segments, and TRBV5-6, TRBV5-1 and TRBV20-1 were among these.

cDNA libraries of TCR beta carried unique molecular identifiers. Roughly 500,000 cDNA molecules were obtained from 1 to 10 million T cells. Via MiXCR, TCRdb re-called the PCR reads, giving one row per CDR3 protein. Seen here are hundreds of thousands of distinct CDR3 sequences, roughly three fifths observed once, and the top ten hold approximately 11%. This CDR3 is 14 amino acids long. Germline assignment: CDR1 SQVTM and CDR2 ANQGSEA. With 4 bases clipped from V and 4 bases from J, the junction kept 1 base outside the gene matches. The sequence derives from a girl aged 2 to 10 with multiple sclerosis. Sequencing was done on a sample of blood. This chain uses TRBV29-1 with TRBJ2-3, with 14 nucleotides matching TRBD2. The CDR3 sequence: CSVGGLAGADTQYF. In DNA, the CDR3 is TGCAGCGTTGGGGGACTAGCGGGAGCAGATACGCAGTATTTT.